A single T cell receptor beta chain is shown here with its context. This clonotype has just a few counts. What antigen it recognizes has not been identified. No base quality values were provided; no much bigger clone lies one nucleotide off. Set within a cohort of healthcare workers in London, UK, this nested case-control study involved weekly PCR testing of nasopharyngeal swabs along with blood sampling. Healthcare workers were recruited during the week of the UK lockdown, between 23 and 31 March 2020, and followed weekly for up to roughly 16 weeks. The data were taken from a study of early T cells in non-severe SARS-CoV-2 infection (dated by TCRdb to the early 2020s). Some background on the complete study: Because TCR sequencing relied on bulk RNA taken from unsorted whole blood, pairing of alpha and beta chains was not possible. Study-wide conclusions, independent of this receptor: VDJdb matching was skewed toward anti-spike CD8 responses and likely underestimated virus-specific expansions by missing private and CD4 specificities.

The library came from 5' RACE. The data were produced on a NextSeq 500. Unique molecular identifiers were attached to individual cDNA molecules in the TCR library protocol so that sequencing error and PCR bias could be corrected. TCR alpha and beta chains were both sequenced, and the abundances of alpha and beta sequences in each sample were closely correlated with each other. As for how the authors treated the data: Decombinator V4 was used to annotate the V gene, J gene and CDR3 of the TCR sequences. TCRs were defined as expanded if a significant change between any two time points was detected under a Poisson model with p below 0.0001. Abundances of TCRs were expressed as counts per million after normalisation to the total number of TCRs sequenced in each sample. MAIT TCRs were defined by TRAV1-2 paired with TRAJ12, TRAJ20 or TRAJ33, and iNKT TCRs by TRAV10 paired with TRAJ18. A search of VDJdb, accessed on 1 November 2021, was run for TCRs annotated to CMV, EBV and SARS-CoV-2, with TCRs annotated for multiple antigens excluded. In TCRdb, the public reads were trimmed at Q25 with fastp and aligned with MiXCR, with productive beta chains retained. Rows matching on CDR3 protein sequence are summarized as one entry with the most common DNA and genes. It is TCRdb's table, rather than the study itself, that gives the V and J calls and clone size. Within this sample are about 64,000 distinct CDR3 sequences, with about 19% of them counted one time only. The top ten constitute approximately 17% of the sample.

CDR1 and CDR2, per the germline V gene, are MNHEY and SVGEGT. V and J are truncated by 8 bases and 6 bases respectively, leaving an intervening sequence of 7 bases. The CDR3 runs 11 residues from the cysteine to the phenylalanine. The kept DNA is CDR3 alone, 33 bases in frame from the first base. The rearrangement combines TRBV6-2 or TRBV6-3 with TRBJ2-2, with a weak D call of TRBD2 (5 bases match). The sequencing used whole blood, collected at baseline. This receptor was obtained from an adult who was a healthcare worker with PCR-confirmed SARS-CoV-2 infection or an uninfected control (not recorded which). The nucleotides read TGTGCCAGCGGGAGATCCGGGGAGCTGTTTTTT. This gives the protein CASGRSGELFF.